These 20 T cell receptor beta chains share one sample of origin, sequenced in a study of T cell responses to AZD1222 COVID-19 vaccine. The assay was immunoSEQ multiplex PCR, and TCRdb's table has in-frame clones only and misses some. The table records tens of thousands of clones, roughly 92% of them present only once. The source material was peripheral blood, sampled 28 days after the second AZD1222 dose. The receptors originated from an adult who received the AZD1222 COVID-19 vaccine.

The chain has TRBV19 and TRBJ1-2; no clear D. V dropped 1 base and J dropped 2 bases, with 8 bases sitting between them. The CDR3 has 14 residues. CDR1 and CDR2 (germline): LNHDA, SQIVND (reference sequence). The CDR3 sequence is CASSIGSANYGYTF. Written as DNA, the CDR3 is TGTGCCAGTAGTATAGGTTCGGCAAACTATGGCTACACCTTC.

The V gene is TRBV9, the J gene TRBJ1-1, with D uncertain. V was clipped by 0 bases and J by 6 bases, with 12 bases between them. Germline V gene sequence: CDR1 SGDLS, CDR2 YYNGEE. The CDR3 is made up of 14 amino acids. CDR3 DNA sequence: TGTGCCAGCAGCGTAGTGCCGGAGATCGCTGAAGCTTTCTTT. Its protein is CASSVVPEIAEAFF.

The chain is built from TRBV6-5 and TRBJ1-1; D unclear. The V end lost 4 bases, the J end lost 5 bases, and 11 bases lay between the germline ends. From germline, CDR1 is MNHEY and CDR2 SVGAGI. This CDR3 contains 13 residues. CDR3: CASSWVRSTEAFF. CDR3 nucleotide sequence: TGTGCCAGCAGTTGGGTGCGGTCTACTGAAGCTTTCTTT.

This chain connects TRBV7-2 to TRBJ1-2; TRBD1 aligns across 7 bases. CDR3 length equals 13 residues. Trimming cost V 5 bases and J 6 bases; bases outside gene matches: 6. Germline V CDR1 and CDR2: SGHTA, FQGNSA. The CDR3 reads CASSPGTVNGYTF. For the CDR3, the DNA is TGTGCCAGCAGCCCCGGGACAGTGAATGGCTACACCTTC.

The chain recombines TRBV5-6 with TRBJ2-7, with D unclear. CDR1 SGHDT and CDR2 YYEEEE come from the germline V gene. The CDR3 sequence is 17 residues long. V lost 1 base and J lost 0, with 17 bases in between. The CDR3 reads CASSLLIKGGSSYEQYF. In DNA, the CDR3 is TGTGCCAGCAGCTTGTTAATAAAGGGCGGAAGCTCCTACGAGCAGTACTTC.

The chain links TRBV7-9 to TRBJ2-3; D may be TRBD2 (6 bases). The germline gives CDR1 SEHNR, CDR2 FQNEAQ (reference sequence). Trimming removed 5 bases at V and 3 bases at J, with 15 bases between. CDR3 length equals 15 residues. CDR3 bases: TGTGCCAGCAGCCCCCAGCCCCGGGGGACAGATACGCAGTATTTT. It yields the protein CASSPQPRGTDTQYF.

The chain is built from TRBV10-3 and TRBJ1-2; TRBD1 agrees at 7 bases. From germline, CDR1 is ENHRY and CDR2 SYGVKD. The V segment lost 6 bases and the J segment 0 bases; nucleotides outside the gene matches: 4. CDR3 length equals 14 residues. The CDR3 DNA follows: TGTGCCATCAGACCAGGGGGTGCTAACTATGGCTACACCTTC. Translating gives CAIRPGGANYGYTF.

The chain couples TRBV6-1 to TRBJ1-2, with D possibly matching TRBD1 (5 bases). V lost 3 bases to trimming and J lost 0 bases, with 11 bases between them. The CDR3 extends over 15 amino acids. CDR1 and CDR2 (germline): MNHNS, SASEGT. Written as DNA, the CDR3 is TGTGCCAGCAGTGAGCCAGGGAAAGCTAACTATGGCTACACCTTC. Its translation is CASSEPGKANYGYTF.

The gene calls are TRBV7-6 and TRBJ2-5; perhaps TRBD1 as D (6 bases). This CDR3 has 15 residues. Germline V gives CDR1 SGHVS, CDR2 FNYEAQ. Between the trimmed V and J ends, which lost 4 bases and 1 base, there was a span of 13 bases. This CDR3 is CASSYSGQFQETQYF. In DNA form, the CDR3 reads TGTGCCAGCAGCTACTCTGGACAGTTCCAAGAGACCCAGTACTTC.

The chain combines TRBV28 with TRBJ1-2; no clear D. Trimming removed 8 bases from V and 2 bases from J, with 9 bases in between. Germline V gives CDR1 MDHEN, CDR2 SYDVKM. The CDR3 loop spans 12 amino acids. The CDR3 reads CASQLVNYGYTF. CDR3 nucleotide sequence: TGTGCCAGCCAGCTCGTAAACTATGGCTACACCTTC.

This chain uses TRBV11-2 with TRBJ2-1; 13 nucleotides line up with TRBD2. The CDR3 is 19 residues long. V gave up 2 bases and J gave up 0 bases; unmatched junction bases: 7. In germline, CDR1 is SGHAT, CDR2 FQNNGV. This chain's CDR3 is CASSLTLAGGPRSYNEQFF. The CDR3, as DNA: TGTGCCAGCAGCTTAACACTAGCGGGGGGGCCGCGCTCCTACAATGAGCAGTTCTTC. The whole variable domain, filled in from reference TRBV11-2 and TRBJ2-1, reads EAGVAQSPRYKIIEKRQSVAFWCNPISGHATLYWYQQILGQGPKLLIQFQNNGVVDDSQLPKDRFSAERLKGVDSTLKIQPAKLEDSAVYLCASSLTLAGGPRSYNEQFFGPGTRLTVL.

The CDR3: CASSPGQDLGNTEAFF. The CDR3 DNA follows: TGTGCCAGCAGCCCAGGACAGGACCTCGGGAACACTGAAGCTTTCTTT. The rearrangement links TRBV6-6 to TRBJ1-1; TRBD1 agrees at 7 bases. The V segment lost 6 bases and the J segment 1 base; nucleotides outside the gene matches: 11. The CDR3 loop spans 16 amino acids. Germline V gene data show CDR1 as MNHNY and CDR2 as SVGAGI (reference sequence).

This chain links TRBV2 with TRBJ1-4; D remains ambiguous. CDR3 size: 13 residues. CDR1 is SNHLY, CDR2 FYNNEI, per germline. V lost 6 bases and J 5 bases, leaving 10 bases between the germline ends. CDR3 coding DNA: TGTGCCAGCAGCGTGCTGGGGAATGAAAAACTGTTTTTT. Amino acids: CASSVLGNEKLFF. Filled out from reference TRBV2 and TRBJ1-4, the complete variable domain reads EPEVTQTPSHQVTQMGQEVILRCVPISNHLYFYWYRQILGQKVEFLVSFYNNEISEKSEIFDDQFSVERPDGSNFTLKIRSTKLEDSAMYFCASSVLGNEKLFFGSGTQLSVL.

CDR3 loop: CATATGFGNTIYF. The CDR3 nucleotides are TGTGCCACCGCGACAGGGTTCGGAAACACCATATATTTT. The gene calls are TRBV19 and TRBJ1-3, with TRBD1 identical over 7 bases. The V gene end was trimmed by 10 bases and the J gene end by 4 bases; junction bases not matched to a gene: 7. The V gene's germline CDR1 is LNHDA and CDR2 SQIVND (reference sequence). This CDR3 is 13 amino acids long.

V is TRBV6-2 or TRBV6-3 and J is TRBJ2-7; TRBD1 agrees at 9 bases. This CDR3 has 15 amino acids. The germline gives CDR1 MNHEY, CDR2 SVGEGT. J lost 3 bases, V lost 4 bases, and 7 bases had no gene match. The CDR3 DNA follows: TGTGCCAGCAGTTCCATCGGGACAGGGTACTACGAGCAGTACTTC. Its translation: CASSSIGTGYYEQYF.

This clone has a single count. The J gene is TRBJ1-5, the V gene TRBV6-6, with 9 positions matching TRBD1. Germline trimming cut 5 bases from V and 0 bases from J; bases unmatched to any gene: 8. The CDR3 is 17 amino acids. CDR1 MNHNY and CDR2 SVGAGI come from the germline V gene (reference sequence). The CDR3 bases are TGTGCCAGCAGTCCGCGACAGGGGGGTTATAGCAATCAGCCCCAGCATTTT. As protein: CASSPRQGGYSNQPQHF.

V usage is TRBV28 and J usage is TRBJ2-1; D unclear. V gave up 6 bases and J gave up 6 bases, with 9 bases separating them. Germline loops: CDR1 MDHEN, CDR2 SYDVKM. This CDR3 is built from 12 residues. The CDR3 nucleotides read TGTGCCAGCAGCCTATCCCGCAATGAGCAGTTCTTC. This gives the protein CASSLSRNEQFF. The full variable domain, rest sourced from reference TRBV28 and TRBJ2-1, is DVKVTQSSRYLVKRTGEKVFLECVQDMDHENMFWYRQDPGLGLRLIYFSYDVKMKEKGDIPEGYSVSREKKERFSLILESASTNQTSMYLCASSLSRNEQFFGPGTRLTVL.

The rearrangement uses TRBV9 and TRBJ2-1; 9 positions agree with TRBD1. From germline, CDR1 is SGDLS and CDR2 YYNGEE. The CDR3 length is 15 residues. V was clipped by 2 bases and J by 5 bases; unmatched bases: 5. CDR3 loop: CASSVGTGWNNEQFF. The CDR3 DNA reads as TGTGCCAGCAGCGTCGGGACAGGGTGGAACAATGAGCAGTTCTTC.

The chain carries TRBV21-1 and TRBJ1-5; TRBD1 is taken as the D call from the table, unchecked against the DNA. TRBV21-1 is noted as a pseudogene. This CDR3 has 15 residues. CDR3 region: CASSPRQDRMGPQHF. CDR3 bases: TGTGCCAGCAGCCCCCGGCAGGACAGGATGGGGCCCCAGCATTTT.

The CDR3 sequence is CSVEKHNYGYTF. The CDR3 region has the DNA TGCAGCGTTGAAAAGCATAACTATGGCTACACCTTC. The V call is TRBV29-1, the J call TRBJ1-2; D is uncertain. This CDR3 is built from 12 residues. Trimming pared 2 bases from V and 1 base from J, leaving 5 bases between. The germline V gene encodes CDR1 SQVTM and CDR2 ANQGSEA.